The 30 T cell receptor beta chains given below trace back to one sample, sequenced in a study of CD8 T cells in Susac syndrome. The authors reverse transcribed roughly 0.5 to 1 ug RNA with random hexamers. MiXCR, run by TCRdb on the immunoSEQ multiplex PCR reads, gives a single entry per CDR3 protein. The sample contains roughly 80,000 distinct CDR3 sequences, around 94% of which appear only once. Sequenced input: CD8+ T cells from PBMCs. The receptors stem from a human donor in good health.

Written as DNA, the CDR3 is TGTGCCAGCAGTTTGAGCGGGGGGGCCGGTGGTACGCAGTATTTT. This encodes CASSLSGGAGGTQYF. The rearrangement joins TRBV12-3 or TRBV12-4 to TRBJ2-3; 10 nucleotides line up with TRBD2. The length of the CDR3 is 15 residues. Trimming at V came to 3 bases and at J to 8 bases, leaving 8 bases not matched to a gene.

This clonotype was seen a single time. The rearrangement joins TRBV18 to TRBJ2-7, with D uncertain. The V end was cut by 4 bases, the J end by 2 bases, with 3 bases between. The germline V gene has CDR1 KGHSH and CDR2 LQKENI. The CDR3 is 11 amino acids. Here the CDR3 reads CASSRAYEQYF. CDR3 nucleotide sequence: TGTGCCAGCTCACGGGCCTACGAGCAGTACTTC.

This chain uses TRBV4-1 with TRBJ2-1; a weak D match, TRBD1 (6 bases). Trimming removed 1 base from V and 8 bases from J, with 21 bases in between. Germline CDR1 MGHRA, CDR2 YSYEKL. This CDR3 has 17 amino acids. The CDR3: CASSQVVGPSEGDEQFF. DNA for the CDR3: TGCGCCAGCAGCCAAGTGGTCGGACCGAGCGAGGGGGATGAGCAGTTCTTC.

CDR3 amino acids: CASSWTGRLRPVETQYF. The CDR3 DNA reads TGTGCCAGCAGTTGGACAGGGAGGCTCCGTCCAGTAGAGACCCAGTACTTC. This chain uses TRBV7-2 with TRBJ2-5; TRBD1 agrees at 8 bases. The CDR3 is 17 residues long. CDR1 and CDR2 (germline): SGHTA, FQGNSA. V was clipped by 6 bases and J by 4 bases; unmatched bases: 16.

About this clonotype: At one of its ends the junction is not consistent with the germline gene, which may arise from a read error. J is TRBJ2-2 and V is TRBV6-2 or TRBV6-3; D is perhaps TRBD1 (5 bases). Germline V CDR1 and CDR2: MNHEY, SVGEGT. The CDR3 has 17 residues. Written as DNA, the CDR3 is TGTGCCAGCACTTACTCCCCTTACAGGATGAACACCGGGGAGCTGTTTTTT. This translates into CASTYSPYRMNTGELFF.

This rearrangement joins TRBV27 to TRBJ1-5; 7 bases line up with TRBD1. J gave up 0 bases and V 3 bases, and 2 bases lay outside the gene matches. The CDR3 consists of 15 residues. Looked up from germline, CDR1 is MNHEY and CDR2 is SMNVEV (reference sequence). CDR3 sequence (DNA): TGTGCCAGCAGTTTGGGGACAGTTAGCAATCAGCCCCAGCATTTT. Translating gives CASSLGTVSNQPQHF.

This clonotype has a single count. The CDR3 is CASSTLGGIQPQHF. For the CDR3, the DNA is TGTGCCAGCAGTACCCTCGGGGGGATCCAGCCCCAGCATTTT. This chain joins TRBV27 and TRBJ1-5; maybe TRBD1 (5 bases). CDR1 and CDR2 (germline): MNHEY, SMNVEV (reference sequence). The V gene lost 5 bases and the J gene lost 7 bases, with 15 bases spanning the gap. CDR3 size: 14 residues.

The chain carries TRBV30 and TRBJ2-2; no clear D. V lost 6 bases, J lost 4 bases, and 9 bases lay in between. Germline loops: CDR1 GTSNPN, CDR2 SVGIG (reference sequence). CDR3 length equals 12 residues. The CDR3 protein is CACPPRTGELFF. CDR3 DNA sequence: TGTGCCTGCCCCCCCCGCACCGGGGAGCTGTTTTTT.

This CDR3 reads CASSRLGTSGARRDEQFF. The DNA of the CDR3 is TGTGCCAGCAGCCGCCTTGGGACTAGCGGGGCCCGACGGGATGAGCAGTTCTTC. The J gene is TRBJ2-1, the V gene TRBV14; 13 bases are shared with TRBD2. CDR3 length: 18 residues. The J segment lost 8 bases and the V segment lost 4 bases, leaving 14 bases of the junction unmatched. CDR1 is SGHDN and CDR2 is FVKESK in the germline V gene. Variable domain in full (rest from reference TRBV14 and TRBJ2-1): EAGVTQFPSHSVIEKGQTVTLRCDPISGHDNLYWYRRVMGKEIKFLLHFVKESKQDESGMPNNRFLAERTGGTYSTLKVQPAELEDSGVYFCASSRLGTSGARRDEQFFGPGTRLTVL.

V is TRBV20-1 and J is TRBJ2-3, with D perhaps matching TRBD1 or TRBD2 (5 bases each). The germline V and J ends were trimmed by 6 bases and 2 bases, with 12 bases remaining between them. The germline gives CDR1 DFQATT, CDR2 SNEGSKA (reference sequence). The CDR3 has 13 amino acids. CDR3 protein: CSAPRDHTDTQYF. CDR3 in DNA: TGCAGTGCCCCTCGGGACCACACAGATACGCAGTATTTT.

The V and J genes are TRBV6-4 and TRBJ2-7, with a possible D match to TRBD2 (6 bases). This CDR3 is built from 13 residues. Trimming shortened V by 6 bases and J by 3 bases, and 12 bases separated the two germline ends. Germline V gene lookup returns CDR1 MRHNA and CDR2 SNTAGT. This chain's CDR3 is CASSGSPHYEQYV. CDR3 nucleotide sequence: TGTGCCAGCAGCGGGAGCCCACACTACGAGCAGTACGTC.

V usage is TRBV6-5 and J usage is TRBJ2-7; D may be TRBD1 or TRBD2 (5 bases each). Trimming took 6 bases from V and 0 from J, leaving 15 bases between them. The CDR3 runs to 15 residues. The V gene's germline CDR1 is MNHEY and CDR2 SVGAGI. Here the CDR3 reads CASSVGTPSSYEQYF. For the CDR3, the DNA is TGTGCCAGCAGCGTCGGGACGCCGAGCTCCTACGAGCAGTACTTC.

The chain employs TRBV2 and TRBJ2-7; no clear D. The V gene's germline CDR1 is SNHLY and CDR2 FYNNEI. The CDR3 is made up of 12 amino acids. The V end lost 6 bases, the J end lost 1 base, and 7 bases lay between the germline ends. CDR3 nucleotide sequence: TGTGCCAGCAGAGACTGGTCCTACGAGCAGTACGTC. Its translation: CASRDWSYEQYV.

CDR3 nucleotide sequence: TGTGCCACCAGTGATGCTAGCGGGAGAAAGAATGAGCAGTTCTTC. Protein product: CATSDASGRKNEQFF. The chain has TRBV24-1 and TRBJ2-1, with 10 bases aligning to TRBD2. This CDR3 is built from 15 residues. From germline, CDR1 is KGHDR and CDR2 SFDVKD. The trim removed 3 bases at V and 7 bases at J, leaving 5 bases unmatched.

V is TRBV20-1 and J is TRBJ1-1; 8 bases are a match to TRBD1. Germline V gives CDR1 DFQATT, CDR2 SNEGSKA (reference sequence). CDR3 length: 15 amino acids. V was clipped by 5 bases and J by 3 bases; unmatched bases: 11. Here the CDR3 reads CSAFFRQGRHTEAFF. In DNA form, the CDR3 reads TGCAGTGCTTTCTTTCGACAGGGGCGACACACTGAAGCTTTCTTT.

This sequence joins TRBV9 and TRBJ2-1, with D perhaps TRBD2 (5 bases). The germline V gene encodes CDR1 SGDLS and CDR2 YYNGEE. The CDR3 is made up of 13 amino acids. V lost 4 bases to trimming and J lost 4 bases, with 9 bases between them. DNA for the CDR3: TGTGCCAGCAGCTACGGGAAGTACAATGAGCAGTTCTTC. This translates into CASSYGKYNEQFF.

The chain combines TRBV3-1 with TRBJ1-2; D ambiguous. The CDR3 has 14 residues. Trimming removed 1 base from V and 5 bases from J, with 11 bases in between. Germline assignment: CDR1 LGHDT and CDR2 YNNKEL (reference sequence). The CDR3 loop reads CASSQVYDLYGYTF. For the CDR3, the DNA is TGTGCCAGCAGCCAAGTCTACGACTTGTATGGCTACACCTTC.

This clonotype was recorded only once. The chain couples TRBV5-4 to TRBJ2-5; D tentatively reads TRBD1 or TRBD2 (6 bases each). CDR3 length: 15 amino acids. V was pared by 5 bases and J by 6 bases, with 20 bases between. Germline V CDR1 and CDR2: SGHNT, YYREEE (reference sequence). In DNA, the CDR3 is TGTGCCAGCAGTCACAGGGACGGAGGGCTCAAGACCCAGTACTTC. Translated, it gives CASSHRDGGLKTQYF.

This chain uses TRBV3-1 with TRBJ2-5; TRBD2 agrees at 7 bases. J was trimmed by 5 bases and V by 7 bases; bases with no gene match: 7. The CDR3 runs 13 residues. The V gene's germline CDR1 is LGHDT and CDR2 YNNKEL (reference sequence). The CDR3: CASNSGGDETQYF. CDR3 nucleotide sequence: TGTGCCAGCAACTCTGGGGGGGACGAGACCCAGTACTTC.

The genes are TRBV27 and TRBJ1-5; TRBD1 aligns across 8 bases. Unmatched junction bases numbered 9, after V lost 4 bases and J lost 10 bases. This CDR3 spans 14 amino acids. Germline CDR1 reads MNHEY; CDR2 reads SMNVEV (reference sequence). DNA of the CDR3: TGTGCCAGCAGTTGGACGACAGGGGCGAAACCCCAGCATTTT. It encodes CASSWTTGAKPQHF.

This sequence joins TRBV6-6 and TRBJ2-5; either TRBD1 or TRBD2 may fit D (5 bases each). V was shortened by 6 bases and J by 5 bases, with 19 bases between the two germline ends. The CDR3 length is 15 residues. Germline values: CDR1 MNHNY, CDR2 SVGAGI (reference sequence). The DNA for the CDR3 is TGTGCCAGCAGCTCCGGGACCGCGGAGACGGAGACCCAGTACTTC. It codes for CASSSGTAETETQYF.

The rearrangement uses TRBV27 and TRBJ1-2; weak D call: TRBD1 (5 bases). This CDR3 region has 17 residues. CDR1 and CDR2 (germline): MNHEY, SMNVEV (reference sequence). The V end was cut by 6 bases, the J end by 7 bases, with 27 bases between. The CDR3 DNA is TGTGCCAGCAGCCAACTTTGGGACGGGCTTTCGGAGGGTGGCTACACCTTC. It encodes CASSQLWDGLSEGGYTF.

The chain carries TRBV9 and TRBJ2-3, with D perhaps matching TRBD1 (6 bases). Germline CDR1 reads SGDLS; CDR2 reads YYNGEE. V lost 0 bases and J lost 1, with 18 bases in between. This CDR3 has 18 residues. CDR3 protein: CASSVVPNRGHRTDTQYF. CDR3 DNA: TGTGCCAGCAGCGTAGTTCCCAACCGGGGACATCGCACAGATACGCAGTATTTT. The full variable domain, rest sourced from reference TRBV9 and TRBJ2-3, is DSGVTQTPKHLITATGQRVTLRCSPRSGDLSVYWYQQSLDQGLQFLIQYYNGEERAKGNILERFSAQQFPDLHSELNLSSLELGDSALYFCASSVVPNRGHRTDTQYFGPGTRLTVL.

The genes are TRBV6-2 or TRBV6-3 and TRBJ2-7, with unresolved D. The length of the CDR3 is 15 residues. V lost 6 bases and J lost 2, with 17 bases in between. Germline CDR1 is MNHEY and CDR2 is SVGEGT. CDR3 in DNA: TGTGCCAGCAGCGTCGGACGGCCAGCCACCTACGAGCAGTACTTC. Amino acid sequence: CASSVGRPATYEQYF.

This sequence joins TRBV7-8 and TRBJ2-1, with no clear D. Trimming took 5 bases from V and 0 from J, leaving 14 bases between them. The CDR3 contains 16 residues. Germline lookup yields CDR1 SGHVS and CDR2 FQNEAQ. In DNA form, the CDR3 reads TGTGCCAGCAGCCCCTACCGCTTTAGCTCCTACAATGAGCAGTTCTTC. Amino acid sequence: CASSPYRFSSYNEQFF.

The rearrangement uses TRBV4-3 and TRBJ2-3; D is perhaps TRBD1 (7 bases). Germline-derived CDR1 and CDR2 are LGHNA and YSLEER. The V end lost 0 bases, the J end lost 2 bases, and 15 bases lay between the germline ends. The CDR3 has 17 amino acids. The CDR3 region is CASSQDRRGRYTDTQYF. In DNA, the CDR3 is TGCGCCAGCAGCCAAGATCGGAGGGGGCGCTACACAGATACGCAGTATTTT.

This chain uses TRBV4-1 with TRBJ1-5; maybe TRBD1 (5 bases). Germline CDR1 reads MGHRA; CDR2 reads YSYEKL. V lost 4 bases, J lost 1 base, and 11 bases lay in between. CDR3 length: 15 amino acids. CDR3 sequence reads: CASSPQDGSNQPQHF. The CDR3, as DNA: TGCGCCAGCAGCCCACAGGACGGGAGCAATCAGCCCCAGCATTTT.

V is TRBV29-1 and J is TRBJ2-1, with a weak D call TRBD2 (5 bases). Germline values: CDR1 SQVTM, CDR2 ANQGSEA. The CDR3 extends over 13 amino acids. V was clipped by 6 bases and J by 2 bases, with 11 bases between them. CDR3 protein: CSVYPGTYNEQFF. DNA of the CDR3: TGCAGCGTGTATCCCGGGACCTACAATGAGCAGTTCTTC.

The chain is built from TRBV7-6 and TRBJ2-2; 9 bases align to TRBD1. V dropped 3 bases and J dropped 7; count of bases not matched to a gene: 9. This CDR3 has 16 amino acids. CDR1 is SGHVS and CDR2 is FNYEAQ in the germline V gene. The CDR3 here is CASSFPRDREGGELFF. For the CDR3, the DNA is TGTGCCAGCAGCTTCCCCCGGGACAGGGAAGGCGGGGAGCTGTTTTTT.

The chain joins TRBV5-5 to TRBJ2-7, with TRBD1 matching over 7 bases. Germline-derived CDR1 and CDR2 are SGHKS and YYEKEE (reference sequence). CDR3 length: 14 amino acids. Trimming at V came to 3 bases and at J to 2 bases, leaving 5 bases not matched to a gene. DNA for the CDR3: TGTGCCAGCAGCTGGGGACAGACTACCTACGAGCAGTACTTC. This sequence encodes CASSWGQTTYEQYF.